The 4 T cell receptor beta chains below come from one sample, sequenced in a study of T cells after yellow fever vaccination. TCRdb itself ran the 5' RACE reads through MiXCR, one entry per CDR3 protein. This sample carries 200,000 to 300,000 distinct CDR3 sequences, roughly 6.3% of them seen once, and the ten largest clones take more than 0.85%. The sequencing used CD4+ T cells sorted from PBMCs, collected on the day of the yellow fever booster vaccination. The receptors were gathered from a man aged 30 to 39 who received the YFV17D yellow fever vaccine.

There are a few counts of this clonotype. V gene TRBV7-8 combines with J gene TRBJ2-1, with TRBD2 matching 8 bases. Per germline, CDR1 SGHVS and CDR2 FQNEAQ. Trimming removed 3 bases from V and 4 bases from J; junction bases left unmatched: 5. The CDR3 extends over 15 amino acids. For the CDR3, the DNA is TGTGCCAGCAGCTTGGGGACTAGGGCATACAATGAGCAGTTCTTC. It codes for CASSLGTRAYNEQFF.

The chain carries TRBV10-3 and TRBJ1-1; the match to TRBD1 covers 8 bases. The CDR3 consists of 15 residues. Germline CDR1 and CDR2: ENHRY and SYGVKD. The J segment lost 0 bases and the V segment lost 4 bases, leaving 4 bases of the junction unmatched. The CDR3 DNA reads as TGTGCCATCAGTGGCAGGGGGCGGGTGAACACTGAAGCTTTCTTT. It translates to CAISGRGRVNTEAFF.

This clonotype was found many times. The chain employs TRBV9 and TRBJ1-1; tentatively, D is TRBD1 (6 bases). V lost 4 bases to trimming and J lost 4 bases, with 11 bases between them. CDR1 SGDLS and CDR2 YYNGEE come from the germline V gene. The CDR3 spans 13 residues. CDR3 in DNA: TGTGCCAGCAGCCAGTTAGGGGGCACTGAAGCTTTCTTT. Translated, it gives CASSQLGGTEAFF.

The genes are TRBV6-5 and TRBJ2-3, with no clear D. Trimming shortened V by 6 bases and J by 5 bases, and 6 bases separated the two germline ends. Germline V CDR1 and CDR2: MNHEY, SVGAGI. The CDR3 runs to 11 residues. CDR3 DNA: TGTGCCAGCAGGCGGTTAGATACGCAGTATTTT. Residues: CASRRLDTQYF.